This TCR beta chain was identified in a study of T cells in Graves' hyperthyroidism and ophthalmopathy. Turning to the study itself: Peripheral blood was obtained at initial diagnosis, preceding any treatment.

The CDR3 runs 11 residues. The germline gives CDR1 MNHGY, CDR2 SVAAGI. The source material, RNA transcripts, was used to amplify TCR beta CDR3 regions. The HTBI set primed first-round TCR CDR3 RT-PCR. TCRdb recomputed calls from the multiplex PCR reads with MiXCR, one row per CDR3 protein. The sample consists of around 340,000 distinct CDR3 sequences, roughly 20% of them appearing once. Researchers barred patients who had uncontrolled infection, other autoimmune disease, pregnancy or lactation. In the case of this clonotype: At one end, the junction sequence differs from germline, possibly due to a read error.

The source material was blood. This clonotype was sampled from a woman aged 40 to 55 with Graves' ophthalmopathy. The chain is built from TRBV6-9 and TRBJ2-7; D is unresolved. The CDR3 coding sequence is TGCACCAGCACTGTTGGCGGAGAGCAGTACTTC. It yields the protein CTSTVGGEQYF.